The present entry profiles one T cell receptor beta chain with its context. Its antigen is unknown. The germline gives CDR1 SGHRS, CDR2 YFSETQ. The CDR3 is 14 residues long. The germline V and J ends were trimmed by 2 bases and 3 bases, with 11 bases remaining between them. This entry comes from a study of CD8 T cells in ankylosing spondylitis. Libraries for TCR beta were made by quantitative 5'-RACE with molecular barcodes. TCRdb re-called the 5' RACE reads with MiXCR, one entry per CDR3 protein. The repertoire holds roughly 450,000 distinct CDR3 sequences, with roughly 27% as singletons. Study observations and caveats: For ankylosing spondylitis blood, a TCR beta motif of 7 or 8 highly homologous variants appeared characteristic.

The sequence derives from a male donor with ankylosing spondylitis. The source material was blood, either unsorted or a sorted T cell fraction (not recorded which). V gene TRBV5-1 combines with J gene TRBJ1-2; tentative D call: TRBD1 (6 bases). CDR3 nucleotide sequence: TGCGCCAGCAGCTTAACAGGGTCCGACTATGGCTACACCTTC. It specifies CASSLTGSDYGYTF.